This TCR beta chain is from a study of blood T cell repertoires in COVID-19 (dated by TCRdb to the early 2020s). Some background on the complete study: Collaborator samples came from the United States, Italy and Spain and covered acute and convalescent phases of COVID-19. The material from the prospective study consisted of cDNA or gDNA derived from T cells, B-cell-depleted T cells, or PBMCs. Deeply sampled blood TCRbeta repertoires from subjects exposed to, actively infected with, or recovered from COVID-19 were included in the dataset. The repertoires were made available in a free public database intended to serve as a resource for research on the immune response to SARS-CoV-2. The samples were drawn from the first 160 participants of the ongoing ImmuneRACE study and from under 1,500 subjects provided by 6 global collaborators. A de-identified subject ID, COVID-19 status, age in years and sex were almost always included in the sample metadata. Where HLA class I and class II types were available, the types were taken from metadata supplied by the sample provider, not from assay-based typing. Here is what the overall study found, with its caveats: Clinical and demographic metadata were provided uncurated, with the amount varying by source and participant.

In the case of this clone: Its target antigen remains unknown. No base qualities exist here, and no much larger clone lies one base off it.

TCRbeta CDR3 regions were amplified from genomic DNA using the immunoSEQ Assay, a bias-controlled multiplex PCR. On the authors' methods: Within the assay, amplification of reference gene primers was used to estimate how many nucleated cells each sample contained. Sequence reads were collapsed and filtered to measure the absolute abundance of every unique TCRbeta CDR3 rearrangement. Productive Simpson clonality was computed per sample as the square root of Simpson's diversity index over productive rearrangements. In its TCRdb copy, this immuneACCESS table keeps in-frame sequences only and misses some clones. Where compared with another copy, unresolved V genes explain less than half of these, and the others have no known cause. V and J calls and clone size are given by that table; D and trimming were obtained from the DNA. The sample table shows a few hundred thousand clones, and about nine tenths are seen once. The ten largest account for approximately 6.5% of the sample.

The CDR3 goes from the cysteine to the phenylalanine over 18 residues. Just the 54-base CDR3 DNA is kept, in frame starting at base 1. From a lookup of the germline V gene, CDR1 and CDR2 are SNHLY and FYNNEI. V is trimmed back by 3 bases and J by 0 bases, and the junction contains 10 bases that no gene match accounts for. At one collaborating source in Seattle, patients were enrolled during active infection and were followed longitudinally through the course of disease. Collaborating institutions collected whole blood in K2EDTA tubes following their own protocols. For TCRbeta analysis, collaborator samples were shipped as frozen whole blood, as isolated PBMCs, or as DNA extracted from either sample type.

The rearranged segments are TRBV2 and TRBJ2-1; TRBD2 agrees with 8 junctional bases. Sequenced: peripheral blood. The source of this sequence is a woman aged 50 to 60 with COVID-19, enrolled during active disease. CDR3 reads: CASSDRAGVTISYNEQFF. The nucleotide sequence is TGTGCCAGCAGTGATCGAGCGGGAGTCACCATCTCCTACAATGAGCAGTTCTTC.